These T cell receptor beta chains were read from a single sample in a study of shared clonotypes between healthy human individuals. Some clones are missing from TCRdb's copy, which holds only in-frame ones; the method was immunoSEQ multiplex PCR. The sample comprises about 2.4 million clones, 80% to 95% of which are singletons, and about 0.38% rests with the top ten. The sample taken for sequencing was naive CD4+ T cells from PBMCs. Every receptor here comes from a man aged 18 to 35 in good health. Some clones in this sample may be carry-over from other donors' samples. The CDR3 runs from the conserved cysteine through the conserved F or W. The order of the fields is V gene, J gene, clone size, D gene, CDR3 DNA, CDR3 protein. D genes are given only for firm matches. Rows give clone size only sometimes, using once, few, many, or a class for an expanded clone.

V gene: TRBV28
J gene: TRBJ2-5
clone size: -
D gene: -
CDR3 DNA: TGTGCCAGCAGTTTACCCACGCAGGGTTATCCCTATTACTTC
CDR3 protein: CASSLPTQGYPYYF

V gene: TRBV9
J gene: TRBJ2-3
clone size: -
D gene: TRBD2
CDR3 DNA: TGTGCCAGCAGCCTGGGACTAGCGGGACACACAGATACGCAGTATTTT
CDR3 protein: CASSLGLAGHTDTQYF

V gene: TRBV20-1
J gene: TRBJ2-3
clone size: -
D gene: -
CDR3 DNA: TGCAGTGCTCAACCCACAGATACGCAGTATTTT
CDR3 protein: CSAQPTDTQYF

V gene: TRBV19
J gene: TRBJ2-7
clone size: -
D gene: TRBD1
CDR3 DNA: TGTGCGACAAAATTGGACAGGGTGTACGAGCAGTACTTC
CDR3 protein: CATKLDRVYEQYF

V gene: TRBV5-1
J gene: TRBJ2-5
clone size: once
D gene: TRBD2
CDR3 DNA: TGCGCCAGCAGCTTGAGCGGGATGGCCCCCCAGACCCAGTACTTC
CDR3 protein: CASSLSGMAPQTQYF

V gene: TRBV7-2
J gene: TRBJ2-7
clone size: -
D gene: -
CDR3 DNA: TGTGCCAGCAGCTTAGGCTGGTTGGGACCCCGGGAGCAGTACTTC
CDR3 protein: CASSLGWLGPREQYF

V gene: TRBV4-1
J gene: TRBJ2-2
clone size: -
D gene: -
CDR3 DNA: TGCGCCAGCAGCCAAGACTCCGGGGGCACCGGGGAGCTGTTTTTT
CDR3 protein: CASSQDSGGTGELFF

V gene: TRBV19
J gene: TRBJ2-1
clone size: few
D gene: -
CDR3 DNA: TGTGCCAGTAGTCGTCAGTGGAACTCCTACAATGAGCAGTTCTTC
CDR3 protein: CASSRQWNSYNEQFF

V gene: TRBV7-9
J gene: TRBJ1-1
clone size: once
D gene: -
CDR3 DNA: TGTGCCAGCAGCTTAGTTGGCGGCTCGGGTATAGACACTGAAGCTTTCTTT
CDR3 protein: CASSLVGGSGIDTEAFF

V gene: TRBV2
J gene: TRBJ1-6
clone size: -
D gene: TRBD1
CDR3 DNA: TGTGCCAGCAGTGAACAGGGGGCACGTAATTCACCCCTCCACTTT
CDR3 protein: CASSEQGARNSPLHF

V gene: TRBV15
J gene: TRBJ2-5
clone size: once
D gene: -
CDR3 DNA: TGTGCCACCAGCAGAGAGGCTGGGACCCAGTACTTC
CDR3 protein: CATSREAGTQYF

V gene: TRBV28
J gene: TRBJ1-1
clone size: -
D gene: TRBD1
CDR3 DNA: TGTGCCAGCAGTAGACAGGGGGCTGTCGCTGAAGCTTTCTTT
CDR3 protein: CASSRQGAVAEAFF

V gene: TRBV30
J gene: TRBJ1-5
clone size: -
D gene: -
CDR3 DNA: TGTGCCTGGAGTGAGGACAATAGCAATCAGCCCCAGCATTTT
CDR3 protein: CAWSEDNSNQPQHF

V gene: TRBV6-5
J gene: TRBJ1-1
clone size: -
D gene: -
CDR3 DNA: TGTGCCAGCAGTTACTCGGGCGGCAGGGGTAACACTGAAGCTTTCTTT
CDR3 protein: CASSYSGGRGNTEAFF

V gene: TRBV15
J gene: TRBJ2-7
clone size: -
D gene: -
CDR3 DNA: TGTGCCACCAGCAGAGGACACAGATCAACTTTACCCTACGAGCAGTACTTC
CDR3 protein: CATSRGHRSTLPYEQYF

V gene: TRBV7-8
J gene: TRBJ1-1
clone size: -
D gene: -
CDR3 DNA: TGTGCCAGCAGCAGGACGGTGAACACTGAAGCTTTCTTT
CDR3 protein: CASSRTVNTEAFF

V gene: TRBV19
J gene: TRBJ2-6
clone size: -
D gene: TRBD2
CDR3 DNA: TGTGCCAGCGGACTAGCGGGAGGGCCTGCGACCGGTGGGGCCAACGTCCTGACTTTC
CDR3 protein: CASGLAGGPATGGANVLTF

V gene: TRBV7-9
J gene: TRBJ2-2
clone size: -
D gene: -
CDR3 DNA: TGTGCCAGCAGCTTCTCCACACGGTCCGGGGAGCTGTTTTTT
CDR3 protein: CASSFSTRSGELFF

V gene: TRBV30
J gene: TRBJ1-3
clone size: -
D gene: TRBD1
CDR3 DNA: TGTGCCTGGTGGAAGGGGGCGCGCTCTGGAAACACCATATATTTT
CDR3 protein: CAWWKGARSGNTIYF

V gene: TRBV6-1
J gene: TRBJ1-2
clone size: -
D gene: TRBD1
CDR3 DNA: TGTGCCAGCAGTGAAATGGGGACAGGTCTCGGCTACACCTTC
CDR3 protein: CASSEMGTGLGYTF

V gene: TRBV6-1
J gene: TRBJ2-1
clone size: -
D gene: TRBD2
CDR3 DNA: TGTGCCAGCAGTGAAGGGCGGCCTAGCGGCGAGCAGTTCTTC
CDR3 protein: CASSEGRPSGEQFF

V gene: TRBV11-2
J gene: TRBJ1-1
clone size: -
D gene: -
CDR3 DNA: TGTGCCAGCAGCTCCGCGGGGGCGCGTGTCACTGAAGCTTTCTTT
CDR3 protein: CASSSAGARVTEAFF

V gene: TRBV9
J gene: TRBJ2-2
clone size: -
D gene: -
CDR3 DNA: TGTGCCAGCACGAAAGGGGGAAACACCGGGGAGCTGTTTTTT
CDR3 protein: CASTKGGNTGELFF

V gene: TRBV2
J gene: TRBJ1-5
clone size: -
D gene: TRBD1
CDR3 DNA: TGTGCCAGCAGCCTTGAAGGGGGCGATCAGCCCCAGCATTTT
CDR3 protein: CASSLEGGDQPQHF

V gene: TRBV10-1
J gene: TRBJ2-3
clone size: -
D gene: TRBD2
CDR3 DNA: TGCGCCAGCAGAGATAGCGGGGAGGGTACGCAGTATTTT
CDR3 protein: CASRDSGEGTQYF

V gene: TRBV2
J gene: TRBJ2-1
clone size: -
D gene: TRBD2
CDR3 DNA: TGTGCCAGCAGGATAGGACTAGCGGGATACAATGAGCAGTTCTTC
CDR3 protein: CASRIGLAGYNEQFF

V gene: TRBV30
J gene: TRBJ1-4
clone size: -
D gene: -
CDR3 DNA: TGTGCCTGGAGTGTAGGTGGGCAGACGCAGAAAAAACTGTTTTTT
CDR3 protein: CAWSVGGQTQKKLFF

V gene: TRBV25-1
J gene: TRBJ2-1
clone size: -
D gene: -
CDR3 DNA: TGTGCCAGCACCCAAGCGGAGGGATCCTACAATGAGCAGTTCTTC
CDR3 protein: CASTQAEGSYNEQFF

V gene: TRBV9
J gene: TRBJ2-7
clone size: -
D gene: -
CDR3 DNA: TGTGCCAGCAGCGCCGAAGGGGCAGGGCGGAACGAGCAGTACTTC
CDR3 protein: CASSAEGAGRNEQYF

V gene: TRBV7-6
J gene: TRBJ2-3
clone size: -
D gene: TRBD2
CDR3 DNA: TGTGCCAGCAGCTTAGGACTAGCGGGAGTAGATACGCAGTATTTT
CDR3 protein: CASSLGLAGVDTQYF

V gene: TRBV19
J gene: TRBJ2-2
clone size: -
D gene: TRBD2
CDR3 DNA: TGTGCCAGTACCCCCGGGAGGTGGACCGGGGAGCTGTTTTTT
CDR3 protein: CASTPGRWTGELFF

V gene: TRBV5-4
J gene: TRBJ1-1
clone size: -
D gene: -
CDR3 DNA: TGTGCCAGCAGCCCCGAGCTGGGGGGCGGCACTGAAGCTTTCTTT
CDR3 protein: CASSPELGGGTEAFF

V gene: TRBV9
J gene: TRBJ2-1
clone size: -
D gene: -
CDR3 DNA: TGTGCCAGCAGCCCGTCTAGCCACAATGAGCAGTTCTTC
CDR3 protein: CASSPSSHNEQFF

V gene: TRBV29-1
J gene: TRBJ2-1
clone size: once
D gene: TRBD2
CDR3 DNA: TGCAGCGCATCGGGCGGGCTAGCGGGTGGGGGGTACAATGAGCAGTTCTTC
CDR3 protein: CSASGGLAGGGYNEQFF

V gene: TRBV7-2
J gene: TRBJ1-2
clone size: -
D gene: -
CDR3 DNA: TGTGCCAGCAGCTATACCCGGGACTATGGCTACACCTTC
CDR3 protein: CASSYTRDYGYTF

V gene: TRBV6-6
J gene: TRBJ1-3
clone size: -
D gene: -
CDR3 DNA: TGTGCCAGCAGTTACTGGGACTTACCCTCTGGAAACACCATATATTTT
CDR3 protein: CASSYWDLPSGNTIYF

V gene: TRBV27
J gene: TRBJ2-7
clone size: -
D gene: -
CDR3 DNA: TGTGCCAGCAGTCCTCAGACAGGACCCTACGAGCAGTACTTC
CDR3 protein: CASSPQTGPYEQYF

V gene: TRBV27
J gene: TRBJ1-2
clone size: -
D gene: TRBD1
CDR3 DNA: TGTGCCAGCAGTCAGGGGGACTATGGCTACACCTTC
CDR3 protein: CASSQGDYGYTF

V gene: TRBV30
J gene: TRBJ2-7
clone size: -
D gene: -
CDR3 DNA: TGTGCCTGGAGTGCCGGGTCTCGGAGGTACTTC
CDR3 protein: CAWSAGSRRYF

V gene: TRBV5-1
J gene: TRBJ1-1
clone size: -
D gene: -
CDR3 DNA: TGCGCCAGCAGCGCGGGGGAGGATCCTTTCGCTGAAGCTTTCTTT
CDR3 protein: CASSAGEDPFAEAFF

V gene: TRBV11-2
J gene: TRBJ2-2
clone size: -
D gene: TRBD2
CDR3 DNA: TGTGCCAGCACCGGACTAGCGGGAGGGCCCGGGGAGCTGTTTTTT
CDR3 protein: CASTGLAGGPGELFF

V gene: TRBV5-1
J gene: TRBJ2-3
clone size: -
D gene: -
CDR3 DNA: TGCGCCAGCGCGAACCAGCGATCAGATACGCAGTATTTT
CDR3 protein: CASANQRSDTQYF

V gene: TRBV6-5
J gene: TRBJ2-7
clone size: -
D gene: -
CDR3 DNA: TGTGCCAGCAGTTCCATGCCGGGACGGCTGTACGAGCAGTACTTC
CDR3 protein: CASSSMPGRLYEQYF

V gene: TRBV5-8
J gene: TRBJ1-1
clone size: once
D gene: -
CDR3 DNA: TGTGCCAGCAGCTCCTGGAGCCCGGTGAACACTGAAGCTTTCTTT
CDR3 protein: CASSSWSPVNTEAFF

V gene: TRBV7-9
J gene: TRBJ2-4
clone size: -
D gene: -
CDR3 DNA: TGTGCCAGCAGCTTAGCGACCCATCACATTCAGTACTTC
CDR3 protein: CASSLATHHIQYF

V gene: TRBV15
J gene: TRBJ2-3
clone size: -
D gene: TRBD2
CDR3 DNA: TGTGCCACCAGCAGAGACTCTAGCGGGAGTGGAACAGATACGCAGTATTTT
CDR3 protein: CATSRDSSGSGTDTQYF